This T cell receptor beta chain was identified during a study of blood T cell repertoires in COVID-19. Across the study: COVID-19 samples from acute and convalescent phases originated in the United States, Italy and Spain. T cells, B-cell-depleted T cells, or PBMCs supplied cDNA or gDNA.

Original methodology: Reference gene primer amplification yielded estimated nucleated cell counts. Assay used: immunoSEQ multiplex PCR; TCRdb lists only in-frame clones, some missing. The V and J calls and clone size are taken from that table; D and trimming were inferred from the DNA. The sample contains about 240,000 clones, 88% of which appear only once. Germline loops: CDR1 MGHRA, CDR2 YSYEKL. Trimming removed 6 bases from V and 3 bases from J, with 21 bases in between. The CDR3 runs to 16 residues. Sequenced material: peripheral blood. The sequence was collected from a woman between 35 and 50 years old who had recovered from COVID-19. The rearrangement joins TRBV4-1 to TRBJ2-7; TRBD2 might be the D (5 bases). For the CDR3, the DNA is TGCGCCAGCAGTTTGGAGCCGGAAGAGGGTATCTACGAGCAGTACTTC. This codes for CASSLEPEEGIYEQYF.